Sequencing of this TCR beta chain was carried out in a study of T cells in Graves' hyperthyroidism and ophthalmopathy. Overall study findings and caveats: Ophthalmopathy was separated from stable hyperthyroidism by a 13 V-J model. Model-based prediction identified ophthalmopathy a median 6.5 months prior to its onset.

This clonotype was observed a few times. Its antigen is unknown. V lost 1 base to trimming and J lost 3 bases, with 14 bases between them. The CDR3 sequence is 15 residues long. Germline V gene data show CDR1 as SGHDT and CDR2 as YYEEEE. The investigators amplified TCR beta CDR3 regions from RNA transcripts. A first-round RT-PCR of the TCR CDR3 used the HTBI primer set. TCRdb re-called the multiplex PCR reads with MiXCR, one entry per CDR3 protein. The sample records fewer than 450,000 distinct CDR3 sequences, approximately 18% being singletons. Patients showing uncontrolled infection, other autoimmune disease, pregnancy or lactation were ineligible. Clinicians diagnosed patients from clinical symptoms, serum thyroxine and TRAb, thyroid ultrasound and orbital computed tomography.

The TCR was taken from a woman aged 25 to 39 with Graves' hyperthyroidism that later progressed to Graves' ophthalmopathy. The V gene is TRBV5-6, the J gene TRBJ2-7; D may be TRBD2 (6 bases). Sequences were obtained from blood. DNA of the CDR3: TGTGCCAGCAGCTTGATGGGTGCGGGGTACTACGAGCAGTACTTC. As protein: CASSLMGAGYYEQYF.